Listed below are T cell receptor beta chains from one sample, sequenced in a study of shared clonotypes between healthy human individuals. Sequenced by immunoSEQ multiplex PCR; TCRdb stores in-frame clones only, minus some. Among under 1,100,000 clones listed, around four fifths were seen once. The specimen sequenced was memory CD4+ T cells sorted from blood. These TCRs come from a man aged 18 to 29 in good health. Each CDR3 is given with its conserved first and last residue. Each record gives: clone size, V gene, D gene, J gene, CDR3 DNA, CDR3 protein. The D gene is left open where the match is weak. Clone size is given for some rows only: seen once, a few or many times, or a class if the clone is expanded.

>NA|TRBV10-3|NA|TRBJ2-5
TGTGCCATCAGTGGGACAGTAGAGACCCAGTACTTC
CAISGTVETQYF
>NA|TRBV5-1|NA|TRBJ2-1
TGCGCCAGCAGCTTGGCCGGGGGCCAGGGGAGGGACAATGAGCAGTTCTTC
CASSLAGGQGRDNEQFF
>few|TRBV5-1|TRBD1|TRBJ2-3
TGCGCCAGCAGCTTGACAGGGGCCGGAGATACGCAGTATTTT
CASSLTGAGDTQYF
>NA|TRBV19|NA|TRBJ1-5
TGTGCCAGTAGTATGGGGTTTCAGCCCCAGCATTTT
CASSMGFQPQHF
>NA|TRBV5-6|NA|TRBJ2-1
TGTGCCAGCAGTCACAAGGCCGCGGCTGAGCAGTTCTTC
CASSHKAAAEQFF
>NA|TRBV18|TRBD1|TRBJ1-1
TGTGCCAGCTCACCGACGACAGGGCAGAACACTGAAGCTTTCTTT
CASSPTTGQNTEAFF
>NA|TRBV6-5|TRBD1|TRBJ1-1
TGTGCCAGCAGCACGCTGACAGGGTCTGAAGCTTTCTTT
CASSTLTGSEAFF
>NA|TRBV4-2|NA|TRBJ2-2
TGTGCCAGCAGCCAAGCGGGTCTAACCGGGGAGCTGTTTTTT
CASSQAGLTGELFF
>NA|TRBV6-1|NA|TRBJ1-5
TGTGCCAGCAGGGGGGACATTAATCAGCCCCAGCATTTT
CASRGDINQPQHF
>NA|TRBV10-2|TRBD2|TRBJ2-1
TGCGCCAGCACACCCGGGACTAGCGGCGCTCGAACCTACAATGAGCAGTTCTTC
CASTPGTSGARTYNEQFF
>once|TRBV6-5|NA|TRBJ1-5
TGTGCCAGCAGTTTGCAGGGAGATCAGCCCCAGCATTTT
CASSLQGDQPQHF
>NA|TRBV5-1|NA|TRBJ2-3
TGCGCCAGCAGCCGGGACGGTCAAAGCACAGATACGCAGTATTTT
CASSRDGQSTDTQYF
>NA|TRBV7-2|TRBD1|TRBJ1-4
TGTGCCAGCAGCCAGGGACAGGGGAATGAAAAACTGTTTTTT
CASSQGQGNEKLFF
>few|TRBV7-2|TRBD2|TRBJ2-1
TGTGCCAGCAGCTTAGCGGGTTATGTTACTAGCGCCTACAATGAGCAGTTCTTC
CASSLAGYVTSAYNEQFF
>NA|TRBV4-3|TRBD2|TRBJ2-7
TGCGCCAGCAGCCAAGATTCACTAGCGGGAGGCAATATCCACTACGAGCAGTACTTC
CASSQDSLAGGNIHYEQYF
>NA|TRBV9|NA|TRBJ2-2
TGTGCCAGCAGCTCGAGAGGTCTGAACACCGGGGAGCTGTTTTTT
CASSSRGLNTGELFF
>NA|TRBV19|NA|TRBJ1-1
TGTGCCAGTAGTATCCAGGGTTTGAACACTGAAGCTTTCTTT
CASSIQGLNTEAFF
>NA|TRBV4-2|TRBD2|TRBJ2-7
TGTGCCAGCAGCCGACTCTCCTGGGGGGGGACTCCCCTTGACTACGAGCAGTACTTC
CASSRLSWGGTPLDYEQYF
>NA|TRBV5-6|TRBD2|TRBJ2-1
TGTGCCAGCAGCCGACGCCGAACTAGCGGAGATGAGCAGTTCTTC
CASSRRRTSGDEQFF
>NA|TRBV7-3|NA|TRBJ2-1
TGTGCCAGCAGCTTAAACAGGGATTACAATGAGCAGTTCTTC
CASSLNRDYNEQFF
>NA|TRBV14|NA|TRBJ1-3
TGTGCCAGCAGCCAGCTCGGGTCGGGTGGAAACACCATATATTTT
CASSQLGSGGNTIYF
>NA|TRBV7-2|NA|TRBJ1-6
TGTGCCAGCAGCCGGGACCTTCCGCCCCTCCACTTT
CASSRDLPPLHF
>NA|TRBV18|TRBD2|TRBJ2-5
TGTGCCAGCTCACCACTAGCGGGAGTCGGTGAGACCCAGTACTTC
CASSPLAGVGETQYF
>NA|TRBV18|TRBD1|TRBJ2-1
TGTGCCAGCTCACCTTATCAGGGGGATATACAGTTCTTC
CASSPYQGDIQFF
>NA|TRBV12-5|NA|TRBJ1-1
TGTGCTAGTGGTTTAGGGGGTCGGGGCTCTGAAGCTTTCTTT
CASGLGGRGSEAFF
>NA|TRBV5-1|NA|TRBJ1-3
TGCGCCAGCAGCTTGGACCCGGGCTCTGGAAACACCATATATTTT
CASSLDPGSGNTIYF
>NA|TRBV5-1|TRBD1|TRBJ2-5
TGCGCCAGCAGCGAAGGGACAGCTAATCAAGAGACCCAGTACTTC
CASSEGTANQETQYF
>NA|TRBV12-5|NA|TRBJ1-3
TGTGCTAGTGGTTTGTGGACTACCCGAAACACCATATATTTT
CASGLWTTRNTIYF
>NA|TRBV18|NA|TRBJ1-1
TGTGCCAGCTCACCAAACCGAAACACTGAAGCTTTCTTT
CASSPNRNTEAFF
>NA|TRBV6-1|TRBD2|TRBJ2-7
TGTGCCAGCAGACAACTAGCGGGGAGCTCCTACGAGCAGTACTTC
CASRQLAGSSYEQYF
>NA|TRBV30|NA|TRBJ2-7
TGTGCCTGGAGCGTAGCACCAGACGGGGCCTACGAGCAGTACTTC
CAWSVAPDGAYEQYF
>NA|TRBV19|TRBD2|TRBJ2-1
TGTGCCAGTAGTACCCCGGGACTAGCGGCATACATGAACTACAATGAGCAGTTCTTC
CASSTPGLAAYMNYNEQFF
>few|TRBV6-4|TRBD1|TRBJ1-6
TGTGCCAGCAGTGACCTAGGACAGGGGTCAGGATCACCCCTCCACTTT
CASSDLGQGSGSPLHF
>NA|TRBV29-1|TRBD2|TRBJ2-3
TGCAGCGTGATTAGCGGGGTTCGCACAGATACGCAGTATTTT
CSVISGVRTDTQYF
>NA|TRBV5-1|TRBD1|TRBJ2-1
TGCGCCAGCAGCTCCACAGGGGTTTGGAATGAGCAGTTCTTC
CASSSTGVWNEQFF
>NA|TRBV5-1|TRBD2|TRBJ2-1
TGCGCCAGCAGCTGGACCACTAGCGGGGGGGCCGGGCAGTTCTTC
CASSWTTSGGAGQFF
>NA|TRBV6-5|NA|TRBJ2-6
TGTGCCAGCAACCACAAATTCTCTGGGGCCAACGTCCTGACTTTC
CASNHKFSGANVLTF
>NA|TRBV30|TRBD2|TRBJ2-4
TGTGCCTGGAGTACCGGACTAGCGGGGACCAAAAACATTCAGTACTTC
CAWSTGLAGTKNIQYF
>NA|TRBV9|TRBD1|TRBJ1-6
TGTGCCAGCAGCGGACAGGGGGCCAATTCACCCCTCCACTTT
CASSGQGANSPLHF
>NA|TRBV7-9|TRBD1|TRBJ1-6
TGTGCCAGCAGCTTAGAGGGACAGGGTGGTTCACCCCTCCACTTT
CASSLEGQGGSPLHF
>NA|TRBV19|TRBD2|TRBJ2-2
TGTGCCACCACTGAAAAAGCGGGGTGGACCGGGGAGCTGTTTTTT
CATTEKAGWTGELFF
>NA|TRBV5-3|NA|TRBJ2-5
TGTGCCAGAAGCCAGAGGGGACGCAAAGAGACCCAGTACTTC
CARSQRGRKETQYF
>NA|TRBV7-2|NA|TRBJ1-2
TGTGCCAGCAGCTTTGGACAGTTAACTATATCCTATGGCTACACCTTC
CASSFGQLTISYGYTF
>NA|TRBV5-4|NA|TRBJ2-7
TGTGCCAGCAGCTCAGCCGGGACCCCCTACGAGCAGTACTTC
CASSSAGTPYEQYF
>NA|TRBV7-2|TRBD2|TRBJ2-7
TGTGCCAGCAGCTTAGGGAGCGGGAACTACGAGCAGTACTTC
CASSLGSGNYEQYF
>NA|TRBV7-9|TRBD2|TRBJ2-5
TGTGCCAGCAGCTCGGGACTAGGGGTGGGAGAGACCCAGTACTTC
CASSSGLGVGETQYF
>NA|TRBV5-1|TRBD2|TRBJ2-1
TGCGCCAGCACTTATCAGACTAGCGGGAGTTACAATGAGCAGTTCTTC
CASTYQTSGSYNEQFF
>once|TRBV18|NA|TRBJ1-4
TGTGCCAGCTCACCTAGCGAGGGGGTCGAAAAACTGTTTTTT
CASSPSEGVEKLFF
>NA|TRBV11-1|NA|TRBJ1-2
TGTGCCAGCAGCCCCCAGGGCTATGGCTACACCTTC
CASSPQGYGYTF
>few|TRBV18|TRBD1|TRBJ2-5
TGTGCCAGCTCAGACAGGGGTCAAGAGACCCAGTACTTC
CASSDRGQETQYF
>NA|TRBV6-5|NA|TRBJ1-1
TGTGCCAGCTACCCTGCCTCCGGCAACACTGAAGCTTTCTTT
CASYPASGNTEAFF
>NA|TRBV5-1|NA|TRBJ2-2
TGCGCCAGCAGCTTGGAAAGGGTGTGGACCGGGGAGCTGTTTTTT
CASSLERVWTGELFF